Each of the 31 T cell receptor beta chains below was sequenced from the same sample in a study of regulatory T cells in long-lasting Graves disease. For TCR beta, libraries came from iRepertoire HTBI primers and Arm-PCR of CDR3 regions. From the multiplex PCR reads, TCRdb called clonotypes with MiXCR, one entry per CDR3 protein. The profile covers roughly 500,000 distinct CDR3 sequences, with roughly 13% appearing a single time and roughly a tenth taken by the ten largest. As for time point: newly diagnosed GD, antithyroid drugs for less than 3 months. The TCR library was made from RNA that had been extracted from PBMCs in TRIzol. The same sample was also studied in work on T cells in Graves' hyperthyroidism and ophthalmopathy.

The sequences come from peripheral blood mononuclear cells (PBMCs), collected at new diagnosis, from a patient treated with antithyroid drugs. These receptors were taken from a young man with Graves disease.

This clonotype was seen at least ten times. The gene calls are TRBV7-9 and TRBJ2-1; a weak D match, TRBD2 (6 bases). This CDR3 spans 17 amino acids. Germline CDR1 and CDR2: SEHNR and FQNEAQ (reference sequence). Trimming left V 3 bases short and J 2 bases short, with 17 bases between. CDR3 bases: TGTGCCAGCAGCTTGGGAGATCTAAGGAGGGCCTACAATGAGCAGTTCTTC. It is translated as CASSLGDLRRAYNEQFF.

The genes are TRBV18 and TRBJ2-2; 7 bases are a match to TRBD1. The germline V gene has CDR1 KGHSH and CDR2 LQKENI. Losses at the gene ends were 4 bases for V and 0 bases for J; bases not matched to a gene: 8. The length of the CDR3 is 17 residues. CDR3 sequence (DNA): TGTGCCAGCTCACGACCGGGACAGAACGCGAACACCGGGGAGCTGTTTTTT. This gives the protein CASSRPGQNANTGELFF.

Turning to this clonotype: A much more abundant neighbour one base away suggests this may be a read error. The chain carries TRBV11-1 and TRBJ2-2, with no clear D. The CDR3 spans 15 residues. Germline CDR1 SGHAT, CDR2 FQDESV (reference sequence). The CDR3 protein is CANSLPVTNTGELFF. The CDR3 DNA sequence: TGTGCCAACAGCTTACCAGTAACCAACACCGGGGAGCTGTTTTTT.

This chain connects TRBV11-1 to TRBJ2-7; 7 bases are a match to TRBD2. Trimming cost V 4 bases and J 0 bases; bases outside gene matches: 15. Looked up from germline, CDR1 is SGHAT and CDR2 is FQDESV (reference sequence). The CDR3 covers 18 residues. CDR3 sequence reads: CASSSLGVGDYRSYEQYF. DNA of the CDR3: TGTGCCAGCAGCTCCCTGGGGGTCGGGGACTATCGCTCCTACGAGCAGTACTTC.

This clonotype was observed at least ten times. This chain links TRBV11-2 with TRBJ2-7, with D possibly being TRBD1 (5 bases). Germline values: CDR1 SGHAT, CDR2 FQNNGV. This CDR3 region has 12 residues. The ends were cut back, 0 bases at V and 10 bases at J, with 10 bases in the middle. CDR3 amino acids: CASSLDLGEQYF. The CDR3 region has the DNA TGTGCCAGCAGCTTAGATTTAGGGGAACAGTACTTC.

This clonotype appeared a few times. CDR3 DNA: TGTGCCAGCTCACCGGGGGGGCGAAACACTGAAGCTTTCTTT. It codes for CASSPGGRNTEAFF. V gene TRBV18 combines with J gene TRBJ1-1; weak D call: TRBD1 (6 bases). Trimming took 3 bases from V and 2 from J, leaving 10 bases between them. The CDR3 spans 14 residues. Germline V gives CDR1 KGHSH, CDR2 LQKENI.

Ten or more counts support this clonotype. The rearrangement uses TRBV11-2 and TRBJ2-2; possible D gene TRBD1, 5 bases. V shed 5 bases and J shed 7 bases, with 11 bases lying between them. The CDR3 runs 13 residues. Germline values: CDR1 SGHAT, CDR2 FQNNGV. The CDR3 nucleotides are TGTGCCAGCAGCCGTTTAAGGGGCGGGGAGCTGTTTTTT. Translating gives CASSRLRGGELFF.

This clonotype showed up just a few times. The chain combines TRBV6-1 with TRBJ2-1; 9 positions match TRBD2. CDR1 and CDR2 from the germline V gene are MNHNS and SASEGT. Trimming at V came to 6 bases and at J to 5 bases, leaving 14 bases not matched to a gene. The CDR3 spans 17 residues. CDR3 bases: TGTGCCAGCAGGGTAGCGGGAGAGGCTAAGTTCAACAATGAGCAGTTCTTC. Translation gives CASRVAGEAKFNNEQFF.

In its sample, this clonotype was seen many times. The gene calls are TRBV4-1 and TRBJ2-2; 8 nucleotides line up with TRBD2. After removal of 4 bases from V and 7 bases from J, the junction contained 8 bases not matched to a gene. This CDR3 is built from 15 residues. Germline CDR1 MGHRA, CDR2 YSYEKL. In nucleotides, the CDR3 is TGCGCCAGCAGCCTCCTAGCGGGTCAGGACGGGGAGCTGTTTTTT. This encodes CASSLLAGQDGELFF.

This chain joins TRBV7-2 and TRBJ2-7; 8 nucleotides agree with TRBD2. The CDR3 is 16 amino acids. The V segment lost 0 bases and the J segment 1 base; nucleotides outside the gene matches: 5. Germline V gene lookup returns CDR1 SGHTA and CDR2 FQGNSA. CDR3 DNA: TGTGCCAGCAGCTTAGCGCCAGCGGGAGAGTCCTACGAGCAGTACTTC. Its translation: CASSLAPAGESYEQYF.

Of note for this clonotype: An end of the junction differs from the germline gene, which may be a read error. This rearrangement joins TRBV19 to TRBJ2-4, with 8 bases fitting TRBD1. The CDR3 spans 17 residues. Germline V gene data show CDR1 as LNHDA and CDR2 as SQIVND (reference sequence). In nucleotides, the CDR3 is TGTGCCAGTAGTGATTATCAGGGGGCCTTAGCCAAAAACATTCGGTACTTC. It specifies CASSDYQGALAKNIRYF.

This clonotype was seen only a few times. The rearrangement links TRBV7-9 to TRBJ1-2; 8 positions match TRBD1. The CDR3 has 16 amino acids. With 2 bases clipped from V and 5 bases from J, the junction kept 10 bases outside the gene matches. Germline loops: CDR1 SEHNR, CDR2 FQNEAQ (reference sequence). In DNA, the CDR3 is TGTGCCAGCAGCTTAACGGGGCAGGGGGCGCGATATGGCTACACCTTC. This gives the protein CASSLTGQGARYGYTF.

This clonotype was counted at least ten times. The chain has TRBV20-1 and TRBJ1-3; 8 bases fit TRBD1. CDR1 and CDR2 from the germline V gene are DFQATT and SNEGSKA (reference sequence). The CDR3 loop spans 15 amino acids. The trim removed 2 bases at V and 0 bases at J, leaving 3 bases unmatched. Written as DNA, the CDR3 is TGCAGTGCTAGAACGGGACAGGCCTCTGGAAACACCATATATTTT. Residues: CSARTGQASGNTIYF.

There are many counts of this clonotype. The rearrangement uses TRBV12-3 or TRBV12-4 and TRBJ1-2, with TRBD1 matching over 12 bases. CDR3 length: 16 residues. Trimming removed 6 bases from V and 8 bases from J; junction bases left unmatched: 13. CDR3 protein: CASRAGQGAPRVGYTF. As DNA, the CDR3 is TGTGCCAGCAGGGCGGGACAGGGGGCGCCCCGTGTCGGCTACACCTTC.

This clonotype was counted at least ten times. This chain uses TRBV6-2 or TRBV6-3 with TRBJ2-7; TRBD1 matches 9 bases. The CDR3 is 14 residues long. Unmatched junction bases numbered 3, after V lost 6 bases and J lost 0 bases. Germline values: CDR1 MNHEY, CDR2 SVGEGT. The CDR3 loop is CASSEDRGSYEQYF. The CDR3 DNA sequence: TGTGCCAGCAGCGAGGACAGGGGCTCCTACGAGCAGTACTTC.

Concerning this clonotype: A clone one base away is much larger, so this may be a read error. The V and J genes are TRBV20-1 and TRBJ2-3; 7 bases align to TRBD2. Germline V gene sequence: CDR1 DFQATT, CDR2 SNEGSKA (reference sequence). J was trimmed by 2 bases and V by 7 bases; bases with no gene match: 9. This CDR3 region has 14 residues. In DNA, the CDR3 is TGCAGTGGGTCACATGGGGGGGTCACAGATACGCAGTATTTT. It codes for CSGSHGGVTDTQYF.

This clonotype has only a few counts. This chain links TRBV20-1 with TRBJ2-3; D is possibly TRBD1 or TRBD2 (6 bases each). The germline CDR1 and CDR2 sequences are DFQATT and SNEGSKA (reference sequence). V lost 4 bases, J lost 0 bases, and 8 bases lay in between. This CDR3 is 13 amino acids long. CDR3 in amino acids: CSAKGGSTDTQYF. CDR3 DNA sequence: TGCAGTGCTAAGGGGGGTAGCACAGATACGCAGTATTTT.

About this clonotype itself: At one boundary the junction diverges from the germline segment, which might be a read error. The CDR3 bases are TGTGCCAGCAGTTACTCTATCGGGGCTAGGTCCCACGAACAGTACTTC. This gives the protein CASSYSIGARSHEQYF. The chain recombines TRBV6-5 with TRBJ2-7; D possibly uses TRBD1 or TRBD2 (5 bases each). The CDR3 runs 16 residues. Germline CDR1 and CDR2: MNHEY and SVGAGI.

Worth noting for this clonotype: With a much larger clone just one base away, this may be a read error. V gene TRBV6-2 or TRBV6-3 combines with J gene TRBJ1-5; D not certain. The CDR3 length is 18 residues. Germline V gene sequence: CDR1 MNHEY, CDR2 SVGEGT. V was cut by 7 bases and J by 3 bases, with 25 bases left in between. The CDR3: CASNPLWSGVAPNQPQHF. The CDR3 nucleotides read TGTGCCAGCAATCCCTTGTGGTCGGGCGTGGCACCCAATCAGCCCCAGCATTTT.

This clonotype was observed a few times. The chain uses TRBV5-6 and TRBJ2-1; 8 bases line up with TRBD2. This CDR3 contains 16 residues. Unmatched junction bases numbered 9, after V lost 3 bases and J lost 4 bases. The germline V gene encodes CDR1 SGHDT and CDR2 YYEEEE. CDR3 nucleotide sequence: TGTGCCAGCAGCTCAAAGGTAGCGGGACGTTACAATGAGCAGTTCTTC. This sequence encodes CASSSKVAGRYNEQFF.

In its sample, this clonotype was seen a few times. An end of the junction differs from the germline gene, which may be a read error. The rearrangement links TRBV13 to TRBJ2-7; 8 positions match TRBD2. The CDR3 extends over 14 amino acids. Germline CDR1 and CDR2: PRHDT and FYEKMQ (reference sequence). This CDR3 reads CASSIGLASREQYF. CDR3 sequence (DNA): TGTGCCAGCAGCATAGGACTAGCCTCCCGCGAGCAGTACTTC.

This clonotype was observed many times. The CDR3 loop is CASSPGDGNQPQHF. The CDR3 DNA follows: TGTGCCAGCAGCCCCGGGGACGGCAATCAGCCCCAGCATTTT. V and J are TRBV3-1 and TRBJ1-5, with TRBD1 as a possible D gene (5 bases). This CDR3 contains 14 residues. Trimming took 4 bases from V and 2 from J, leaving 9 bases between them. In germline, CDR1 is LGHDT, CDR2 YNNKEL (reference sequence).

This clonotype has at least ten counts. The CDR3 bases are TGTGCCTGGAGTGAGGTGACCACAGTAGTGGACGAGCAGTACTTC. Translation: CAWSEVTTVVDEQYF. The chain carries TRBV30 and TRBJ2-7; no firm D call. The V gene lost 1 base and the J gene lost 5 bases, with 18 bases spanning the gap. Per germline, CDR1 GTSNPN and CDR2 SVGIG (reference sequence). CDR3 length: 15 amino acids.

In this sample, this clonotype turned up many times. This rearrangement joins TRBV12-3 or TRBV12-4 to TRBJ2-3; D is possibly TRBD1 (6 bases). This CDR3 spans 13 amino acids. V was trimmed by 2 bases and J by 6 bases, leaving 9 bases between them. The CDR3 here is CASSLMGADTQYF. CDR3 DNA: TGTGCCAGCAGTTTAATGGGGGCGGATACGCAGTATTTT.

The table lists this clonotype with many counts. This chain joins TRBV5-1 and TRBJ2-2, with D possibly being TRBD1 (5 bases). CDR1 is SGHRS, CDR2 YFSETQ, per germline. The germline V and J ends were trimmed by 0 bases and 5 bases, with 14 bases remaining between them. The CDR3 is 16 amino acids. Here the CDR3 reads CASSLGTLPGTGELFF. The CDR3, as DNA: TGCGCCAGCAGCTTGGGGACACTACCTGGGACCGGGGAGCTGTTTTTT.

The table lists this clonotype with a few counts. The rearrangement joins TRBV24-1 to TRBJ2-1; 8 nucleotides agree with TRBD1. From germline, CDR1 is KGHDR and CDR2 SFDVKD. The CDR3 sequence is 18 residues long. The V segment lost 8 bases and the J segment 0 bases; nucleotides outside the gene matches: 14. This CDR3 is CATKDRGQVLSSYNEQFF. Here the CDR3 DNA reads TGTGCCACCAAAGACAGGGGCCAAGTTTTGAGCTCCTACAATGAGCAGTTCTTC.

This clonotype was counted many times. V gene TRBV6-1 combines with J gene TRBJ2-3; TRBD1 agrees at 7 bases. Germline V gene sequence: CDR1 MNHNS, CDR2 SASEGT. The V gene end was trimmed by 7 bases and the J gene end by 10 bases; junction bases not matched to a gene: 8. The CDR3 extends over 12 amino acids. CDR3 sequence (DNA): TGTGCCAGCACCTCAACAGGGGTTGCGCAGTATTTT. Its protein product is CASTSTGVAQYF.

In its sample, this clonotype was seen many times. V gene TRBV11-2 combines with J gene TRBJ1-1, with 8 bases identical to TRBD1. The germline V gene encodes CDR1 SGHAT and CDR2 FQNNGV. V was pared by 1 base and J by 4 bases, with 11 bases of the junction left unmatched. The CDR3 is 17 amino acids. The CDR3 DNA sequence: TGTGCCAGCAGCTTAGTCAAAGGCAGGGGGCATGGCACTGAAGCTTTCTTT. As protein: CASSLVKGRGHGTEAFF.

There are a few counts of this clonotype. CDR3: CASSSRTSYSYEQYF. The CDR3 region has the DNA TGTGCCAGCAGCTCCAGGACTAGCTATTCCTACGAGCAGTACTTC. This rearrangement joins TRBV7-2 to TRBJ2-7; 8 nucleotides agree with TRBD2. The CDR3 sequence is 15 residues long. The germline V gene encodes CDR1 SGHTA and CDR2 FQGNSA. J gave up 1 base and V 4 bases, and 6 bases lay outside the gene matches.

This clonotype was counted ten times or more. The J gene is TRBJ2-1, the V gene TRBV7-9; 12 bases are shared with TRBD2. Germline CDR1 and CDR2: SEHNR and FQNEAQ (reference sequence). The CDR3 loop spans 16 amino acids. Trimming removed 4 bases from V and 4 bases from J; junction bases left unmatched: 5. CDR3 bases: TGTGCCAGCAGCTCCATGACTAGCGGGAGATACAATGAGCAGTTCTTC. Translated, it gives CASSSMTSGRYNEQFF.

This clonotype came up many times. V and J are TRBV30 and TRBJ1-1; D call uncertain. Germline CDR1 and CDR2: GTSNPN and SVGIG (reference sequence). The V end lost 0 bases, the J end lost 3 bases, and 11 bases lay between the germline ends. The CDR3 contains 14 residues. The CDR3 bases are TGTGCCTGGAGTGTTCATCTCAGCCACACTGAAGCTTTCTTT. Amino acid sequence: CAWSVHLSHTEAFF.